The T cell receptor beta chain under discussion was sequenced for a study of CD8 T cells in ankylosing spondylitis (dated by TCRdb to the late 2010s). About the study as a whole: To find TCR variants linked to disease, the study profiled T cell receptor beta repertoires in ankylosing spondylitis patients and healthy donors. Samples of peripheral blood were taken, and for ankylosing spondylitis patients, synovial fluid was collected as well. In total, the full study cohort was made up of over a hundred healthy donors and 25 or so ankylosing spondylitis patients. The full study reports these points: The disease-linked clones were reported as significantly enriched in matched synovial fluid samples from ankylosing spondylitis patients. Some of the motif variants had been reported before in the synovial fluid and blood of reactive arthritis patients, a finding that suggests common disease-initiation mechanisms. A CD8+ phenotype was shown by the disease-linked clones, which were found at relatively low frequencies in peripheral blood. Blood from ankylosing spondylitis patients appeared to be characterized by a TCR beta motif made up of several highly homologous amino acid variants.

The CDR3, cysteine through phenylalanine, is 15 amino acids long. Only the CDR3 DNA stays, 45 bases, in frame from base 1. V is pared back by 1 base and J by 5 bases, with 13 bases lying between the germline termini. CDR1 and CDR2 were assigned from the germline V gene as LGHNA and YSLEER. This clonotype was detected many times. The clone's antigen remains unknown. Base qualities are missing; no much larger clone stands one base away. This sample was sequenced with an Illumina HiSeq 2500. Quantitative 5'-RACE with molecular barcodes was used to prepare TCR beta libraries. In the source study's methods: Disease-linked TCR variants were identified with a new computational method built on a probabilistic model of VDJ rearrangement. TCRdb trimmed the raw reads at Q25, called clones with MiXCR and kept productive beta chains. Under each unique CDR3 protein, matching rows form one entry showing the most common genes and DNA. For this entry, the V and J calls and clone size follow TCRdb and not the study's own pipeline. The sample table shows approximately 260,000 distinct CDR3 sequences, and 15% to 20% are seen once. The ten most abundant clones make up around 32% of the sample.

This sequence was found in a male donor with ankylosing spondylitis or in good health (not recorded which). In this chain, TRBV4-3 is recombined with TRBJ2-3; the D gene is perhaps TRBD2, on 6 matching bases. Sequenced input: blood, either unsorted or a sorted T cell fraction (not recorded which). The DNA sequence reads TGCGCCAGCAGCCAAGTGGAGGGCAGGGAAGATACGCAGTATTTT. This codes for CASSQVEGREDTQYF.